This T cell receptor beta chain was obtained from a study of cytotoxic CD8 clonotypes in ibrutinib-treated CLL. Overall study findings and caveats: The study sampled sustained-remission and progressing patients at different times.

Clones were sequenced by immunoSEQ multiplex PCR, and TCRdb holds only the in-frame ones, with some missing. This sample has about 140,000 clones, with about three quarters found just once. Points on this clone: What it binds is not known.

Trimming took 8 bases from V and 2 from J; bases not matched to a gene: 5. Germline loops: CDR1 MNHNY, CDR2 SVGAGI (reference sequence). This CDR3 has 14 amino acids. The origin of this receptor is a human donor with chronic lymphocytic leukemia. The sample here was PBMCs, taken after 24 months of ibrutinib treatment. The chain employs TRBV6-6 and TRBJ1-2; 10 nucleotides align to TRBD1. CDR3 loop: CASGTGALNYGYTF. The CDR3 DNA sequence: TGTGCCAGCGGGACAGGGGCTCTGAACTATGGCTACACCTTC.